These T cell receptor beta chains were read from a single sample in a study of CD8 T cells in ankylosing spondylitis. One entry per CDR3 protein results from TCRdb running MiXCR on the 5' RACE reads. The sample shows 700,000 to 850,000 distinct CDR3 sequences, approximately 10% of them seen only once. The specimen was blood, either unsorted or a sorted T cell fraction (not recorded which). All receptors derive from a male donor with ankylosing spondylitis. CDR3s include the opening cysteine and the closing phenylalanine or tryptophan. Fields, in order: J gene, clone size, V gene, D gene, CDR3 DNA, CDR3 protein. A D gene is named only where the DNA matches it firmly. Only part of the rows carry a size: once, few, many, or a class if the clone is expanded.

TRBJ2-1 | NA | TRBV4-1 | NA | TGCGCCAGCAGCCAGAGTGTGATCCCGAAAATCAATGAGCAGTTCTTC | CASSQSVIPKINEQFF
TRBJ2-7 | NA | TRBV5-1 | TRBD2 | TGCGCCAGCAGCTTGTCATGGGGGCGGGAGGCCTACGAGCAGTACTTC | CASSLSWGREAYEQYF
TRBJ2-5 | few | TRBV20-1 | NA | TGCAGTGCTAGAACCCCGGGAACACTCACTGGGGGGTACTTC | CSARTPGTLTGGYF
TRBJ1-2 | few | TRBV10-3 | NA | TGTGCCATCAGTGGCATCCGAGGGAGCTACACCTTC | CAISGIRGSYTF
TRBJ1-6 | few | TRBV6-1 | NA | TGTGCCAGCAGGCCGGGGGGGAGCTCCTATAATTCACCCCTCCACTTT | CASRPGGSSYNSPLHF
TRBJ2-7 | few | TRBV7-2 | NA | TGTGCCAGCAGCTTACGACAGGTCCTATCCTACGAGCAGTACTTC | CASSLRQVLSYEQYF
TRBJ2-2 | NA | TRBV6-5 | NA | TGTGCCAGCAGTTACTCGACCGTCAGCGGGGAGCTGTTTTTT | CASSYSTVSGELFF
TRBJ2-3 | few | TRBV29-1 | TRBD2 | TGCAGCGTTGGGCGGGGGTACACAGATACGCAGTATTTT | CSVGRGYTDTQYF
TRBJ2-1 | NA | TRBV28 | TRBD1 | TGTGCCAGCTGCTGGGACAGCTACAATGAGCAGTTCTTC | CASCWDSYNEQFF
TRBJ2-5 | few | TRBV25-1 | NA | TGTGCCAGCAGTCCCTCCGTAAAGTACCAAGAGACCCAGTACTTC | CASSPSVKYQETQYF
TRBJ2-7 | NA | TRBV6-2/TRBV6-3 | TRBD1 | TGTGCCAGCAGTTACTTACCGGGACAGAACTACGAGCAGTACTTC | CASSYLPGQNYEQYF
TRBJ1-2 | NA | TRBV10-3 | TRBD1 | TGTGCCATCACCGGGACAGGGAACTATGGCTACACCTTC | CAITGTGNYGYTF
TRBJ2-3 | NA | TRBV30 | NA | TGTGCCTGGAGTGTACATAGGGCAGTCCGCGGAGATACGCAGTATTTT | CAWSVHRAVRGDTQYF
TRBJ2-7 | NA | TRBV28 | NA | TGTGCCAGCAGTCTGACGACCAGATTGGGGACCTACGAGCAGTACTTC | CASSLTTRLGTYEQYF
TRBJ2-3 | few | TRBV20-1 | NA | TGCAGTGCTAGAGATGGGGAAACAGATACGCAGTATTTT | CSARDGETDTQYF
TRBJ2-2 | NA | TRBV6-6 | NA | TGTGCCAGCAGTTACTCAGGGGACGGGGAGCTGTTTTTT | CASSYSGDGELFF
TRBJ2-7 | NA | TRBV7-2 | NA | TGTGCCAGCAGCCTCCCGGGGTTGAGAACCTCATCCTACGAGCAGTACTTC | CASSLPGLRTSSYEQYF
TRBJ2-4 | NA | TRBV6-2/TRBV6-3 | TRBD1 | TGTGCCAGCAGTTTCGGCAGGGGGCTGGCCAAAAACATTCAGTACTTC | CASSFGRGLAKNIQYF